This entry is about one T cell receptor beta chain. Every isolated RNA sample was fully reverse transcribed, so sequencing captured expressed TCRB transcripts. Sequencing used immunoSEQ multiplex PCR; TCRdb keeps in-frame clones, though not all of them. The sample carries 220,000 or so clones, 68% recorded once. The CDR3 runs to 14 residues. V lost 4 bases and J lost 5, with 14 bases in between. Germline V gene lookup returns CDR1 LNHDA and CDR2 SQIVND (reference sequence). The entry originates in a study of beta chain features in type 1 diabetes. Study-wide context: Cell yields, gender and age were similar in healthy donors and patients.

Sequencing was carried out using naive CD4+ T cells from blood. V gene TRBV19 combines with J gene TRBJ2-5; D possibly uses TRBD1 or TRBD2 (5 bases each). This TCR was recovered from a man aged 25-45 years in good health. CDR3 residues: CASSKPGTAETQYF. DNA of the CDR3: TGTGCCAGTAGTAAACCCGGGACCGCGGAGACCCAGTACTTC.